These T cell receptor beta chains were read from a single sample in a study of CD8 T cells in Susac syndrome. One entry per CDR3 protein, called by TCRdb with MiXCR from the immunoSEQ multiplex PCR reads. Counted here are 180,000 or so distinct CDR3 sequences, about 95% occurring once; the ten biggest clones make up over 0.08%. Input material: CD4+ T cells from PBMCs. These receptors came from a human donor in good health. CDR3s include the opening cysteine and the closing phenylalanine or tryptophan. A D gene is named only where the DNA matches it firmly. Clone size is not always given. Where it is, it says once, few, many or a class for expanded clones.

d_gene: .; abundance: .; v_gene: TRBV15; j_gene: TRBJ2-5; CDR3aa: CATSSRVRTAGGQETQYF; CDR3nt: TGTGCCACCAGCAGTCGAGTGAGGACCGCGGGTGGTCAAGAGACCCAGTACTTC
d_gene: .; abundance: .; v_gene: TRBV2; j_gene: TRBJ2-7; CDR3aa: CASSGSVPYEQYF; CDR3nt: TGTGCCAGCAGTGGTAGCGTCCCCTACGAGCAGTACTTC
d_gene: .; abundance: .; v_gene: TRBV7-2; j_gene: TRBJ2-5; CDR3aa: CASSTPGHLIETQYF; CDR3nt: TGTGCCAGCAGCACCCCGGGACACCTGATAGAGACCCAGTACTTC
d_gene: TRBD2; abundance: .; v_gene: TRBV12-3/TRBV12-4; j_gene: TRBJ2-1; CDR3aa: CASSPLAGTYNEQFF; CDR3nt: TGTGCCAGCAGCCCTCTAGCGGGTACATACAATGAGCAGTTCTTC
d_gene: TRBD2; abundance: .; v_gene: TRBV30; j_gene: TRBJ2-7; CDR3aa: CAWTGGRGWYEQYF; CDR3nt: TGTGCCTGGACCGGCGGGAGGGGTTGGTACGAGCAGTACTTC
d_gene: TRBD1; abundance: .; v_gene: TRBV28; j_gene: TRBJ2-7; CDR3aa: CASSADRAPVF; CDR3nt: TGTGCCAGCAGTGCCGACAGGGCCCCAGTCTTC
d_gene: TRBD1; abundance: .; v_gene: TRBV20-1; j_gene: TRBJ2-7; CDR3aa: CSAKGQLIYEQYF; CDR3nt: TGCAGTGCTAAGGGACAGCTTATCTACGAGCAGTACTTC
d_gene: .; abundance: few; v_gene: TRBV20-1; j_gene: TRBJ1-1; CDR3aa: CSARTDRLNTEAFF; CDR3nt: TGCAGTGCTAGGACGGACAGATTGAACACTGAAGCTTTCTTT
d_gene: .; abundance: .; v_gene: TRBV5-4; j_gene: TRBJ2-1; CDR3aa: CASSSGAGNNEQFF; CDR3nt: TGTGCCAGCAGCTCTGGGGCGGGGAACAATGAGCAGTTCTTC
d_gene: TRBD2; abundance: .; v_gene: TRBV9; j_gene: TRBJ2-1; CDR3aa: CASSVGGSEGNEQFF; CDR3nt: TGTGCCAGCAGCGTGGGCGGGAGTGAGGGGAATGAGCAGTTCTTC
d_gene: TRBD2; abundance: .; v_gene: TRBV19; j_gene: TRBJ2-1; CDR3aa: CASSIGLAESYNEQFF; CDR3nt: TGTGCCAGTAGTATAGGGCTAGCGGAATCCTACAATGAGCAGTTCTTC
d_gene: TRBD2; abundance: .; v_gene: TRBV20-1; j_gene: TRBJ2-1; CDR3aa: CSARGLATYNEQFF; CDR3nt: TGCAGTGCTAGGGGACTAGCAACCTACAATGAGCAGTTCTTC
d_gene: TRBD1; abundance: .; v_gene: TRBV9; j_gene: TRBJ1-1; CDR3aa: CASSATGGRATEAFF; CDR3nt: TGTGCCAGCAGCGCGACAGGGGGGAGGGCGACTGAAGCTTTCTTT
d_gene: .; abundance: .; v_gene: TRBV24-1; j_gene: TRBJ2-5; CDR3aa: CATSDPGGSPGGETQYF; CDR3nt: TGTGCCACCAGTGATCCCGGAGGCTCTCCCGGAGGAGAGACCCAGTACTTC
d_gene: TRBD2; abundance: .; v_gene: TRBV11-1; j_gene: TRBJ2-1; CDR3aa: CASTAKREDYNEQFF; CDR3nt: TGTGCCAGCACCGCGAAGCGGGAGGATTACAATGAGCAGTTCTTC
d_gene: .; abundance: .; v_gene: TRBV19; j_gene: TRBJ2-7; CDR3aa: CASKQISGGPYEQYF; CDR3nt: TGTGCCAGTAAGCAGATATCCGGGGGCCCCTACGAGCAGTACTTC